The source of this TCR beta chain is a study of cytomegalovirus exposure and HLA in healthy donors. Study information: Ancestry clustering placed 70% to 85% of more than 350 genotyped donors in the Caucasian-associated cluster.

The PCR had 60 Vbeta and 13 Jbeta primers. The method was immunoSEQ multiplex PCR; TCRdb's version includes in-frame clones alone and lacks a portion of them. The sample has 130,000 or so clones, approximately 60% seen once; the top ten hold under 2.5%. Trimming removed 3 bases at V and 1 base at J, with 6 bases between. The CDR3 runs to 13 residues. Germline CDR1 ENHRY, CDR2 SYGVKD. The sequence was obtained from a middle-aged woman in good health and CMV-seronegative. Sequencing was performed on PBMCs. V and J are TRBV10-3 and TRBJ1-1, with unresolved D. CDR3 nucleotides: TGTGCCATCAGTGACGCGCAGAACACTGAAGCTTTCTTT. Translated, it gives CAISDAQNTEAFF.